These T cell receptor beta chains were read from a single sample in a study of T cell repertoires in cytomegalovirus infection. One entry per CDR3 protein results from TCRdb running MiXCR on the reads. The data hold about 180,000 distinct CDR3 sequences, with approximately 14% observed a single time. The sequenced sample was PBMCs. These receptor sequences come from a human donor in good health (CMV status not recorded). Some clones in this sample may be carry-over from other donors' samples. The CDR3 runs from the conserved cysteine through the conserved F or W. D genes are given only for firm matches. A row's size may be missing; if present it is once, few, many or a size class.

-,-,TRBJ2-6,14,TRBV6-1,CASKEEGGANVLTF,TGTGCCAGCAAAGAAGAGGGGGGGGCCAACGTCCTGACTTTC
TRBD2,many,TRBJ2-1,15,TRBV7-3,CASSFSGSSYNEQFF,TGTGCCAGCAGCTTTAGCGGGAGCTCCTACAATGAGCAGTTCTTC
TRBD1,many,TRBJ2-7,16,TRBV6-2/TRBV6-3,CASSLARTGTSDEQYF,TGTGCCAGCAGTCTGGCGCGGACAGGGACAAGCGACGAGCAGTACTTC
-,-,TRBJ2-3,18,TRBV28,CASSLGPGGAGYTDTQYF,TGTGCCAGCAGTTTAGGTCCCGGTGGAGCGGGCTACACAGATACGCAGTATTTT
TRBD1,many,TRBJ1-1,14,TRBV28,CASRYRDRRAEAFF,TGTGCCAGCAGGTACCGGGACAGGCGAGCTGAAGCTTTCTTT
-,-,TRBJ2-3,12,TRBV5-1,CASSLQPDTQYF,TGCGCCAGCAGCTTGCAACCAGATACGCAGTATTTT
-,-,TRBJ1-6,13,TRBV6-2/TRBV6-3,CASRLNGGAPLHF,TGTGCCAGCAGGCTCAACGGGGGAGCACCCCTCCACTTT
TRBD1,-,TRBJ1-2,15,TRBV5-1,CASSLNRGALNGYTF,TGCGCCAGCAGCTTAAACAGGGGGGCCCTCAATGGCTACACCTTC
TRBD1,many,TRBJ2-4,14,TRBV7-6,CASSSGQGETIQYF,TGTGCCAGCAGCTCCGGACAGGGGGAAACCATTCAGTACTTC
-,few,TRBJ1-2,14,TRBV30,CASIHREANYGYTF,TGTGCCTCTATTCACAGGGAAGCTAACTATGGCTACACCTTC
-,many,TRBJ1-1,13,TRBV7-2,CASSPRSGKEAFF,TGTGCCAGCAGCCCCCGGTCGGGTAAGGAGGCTTTCTTT
-,-,TRBJ2-3,20,TRBV28,CASSGGPRTTIRATTDTQYF,TGTGCCAGCAGTGGGGGACCGCGCACGACAATCCGGGCTACCACAGATACGCAGTATTTT
-,many,TRBJ2-1,13,TRBV7-3,CASSLVARDEQFF,TGTGCCAGCAGCTTAGTAGCGAGAGATGAGCAGTTCTTC
TRBD1,few,TRBJ1-2,14,TRBV12-3/TRBV12-4,CASSFRTGDYGYTF,TGTGCCAGCAGCTTTAGGACAGGGGACTATGGCTACACCTTC
-,many,TRBJ1-1,14,TRBV7-8,CASSSTGEGTEAFF,TGTGCCAGCAGCTCGACCGGGGAAGGCACTGAAGCTTTCTTT
-,-,TRBJ1-5,15,TRBV9,CASSVGSGGLQPQHF,TGTGCCAGCAGCGTAGGATCGGGAGGGTTACAGCCCCAGCATTTT
TRBD2,few,TRBJ2-3,16,TRBV28,CASSLVAGGRADTQYF,TGTGCCAGCAGTTTGGTAGCGGGAGGAAGAGCAGATACGCAGTATTTT
TRBD1,-,TRBJ2-7,14,TRBV6-8,CANKGQGAGDEQYF,TGTGCCAACAAGGGACAGGGGGCTGGGGACGAGCAGTACTTC
-,many,TRBJ1-5,15,TRBV27,CASSSGTDSNQPQHF,TGTGCCAGCAGTTCCGGGACGGATAGCAATCAGCCCCAGCATTTT
-,-,TRBJ2-5,16,TRBV6-5,CASSYSQAEPQETQYF,TGTGCCAGCAGTTACTCCCAGGCAGAGCCTCAAGAGACCCAGTACTTC
TRBD2,many,TRBJ2-1,13,TRBV7-2,CASSVRAGKEQFF,TGTGCCAGCAGCGTCAGAGCGGGGAAGGAGCAGTTCTTC
TRBD2,many,TRBJ2-1,19,TRBV14,CASSQAKDSGTSGFNEQFF,TGTGCCAGCAGCCAAGCAAAAGACTCCGGGACTAGCGGGTTCAATGAGCAGTTCTTC
TRBD2,few,TRBJ2-3,19,TRBV14,CASSVGWRLAVHLADTQYF,TGTGCCAGCAGTGTTGGGTGGAGACTAGCGGTTCACCTGGCAGATACGCAGTATTTT
-,many,TRBJ1-1,12,TRBV2,CASLPWATEAFF,TGTGCCAGCTTACCTTGGGCCACAGAAGCTTTCTTT
-,many,TRBJ1-1,12,TRBV6-2/TRBV6-3,CASSPWGTEAFF,TGTGCCAGCAGTCCCTGGGGGACTGAAGCTTTCTTT
TRBD2,-,TRBJ2-2,15,TRBV29-1,CSARGSGRGGGELFF,TGCAGCGCTCGGGGTAGCGGGAGAGGAGGCGGGGAGCTGTTTTTT
-,few,TRBJ2-7,16,TRBV28,CASSSRQGREGYEQYF,TGTGCCAGCAGTTCCCGACAGGGGAGGGAAGGCTACGAGCAGTACTTC
-,few,TRBJ1-3,14,TRBV29-1,CSVEGSTKGNTIYF,TGCAGCGTTGAAGGCTCCACGAAGGGAAACACCATATATTTT
TRBD2,many,TRBJ2-3,12,TRBV6-2/TRBV6-3,CATGLAGDTQYF,TGTGCCACCGGACTAGCGGGAGATACGCAGTATTTT
-,few,TRBJ2-2,13,TRBV12-3/TRBV12-4,CASSLGYPGELFF,TGTGCCAGCAGTTTAGGGTACCCCGGGGAGCTGTTTTTT
-,few,TRBJ2-7,15,TRBV29-1,CSVEDRGPPGDEQYF,TGCAGCGTTGAAGATCGGGGCCCCCCCGGCGACGAGCAGTACTTC
-,many,TRBJ1-1,12,TRBV29-1,CSVKARNTEAFF,TGCAGCGTTAAAGCCCGGAACACTGAAGCTTTCTTT
-,few,TRBJ1-5,15,TRBV7-2,CASSLGQGISQPQHF,TGTGCCAGCAGCTTAGGGCAGGGGATAAGTCAGCCCCAGCATTTT
TRBD1,few,TRBJ2-3,14,TRBV29-1,CSVVGQGAHRTQYF,TGCAGCGTTGTGGGACAGGGGGCGCATAGGACGCAGTATTTT
TRBD2,-,TRBJ2-3,14,TRBV5-1,CASSFSGGRDTQYF,TGCGCCAGCAGCTTTAGCGGGGGGCGAGATACGCAGTATTTT
-,many,TRBJ2-1,12,TRBV7-7,CASSSEGGEQFF,TGTGCTAGCAGCTCAGAGGGAGGTGAGCAGTTCTTC
-,-,TRBJ1-1,12,TRBV5-4,CASSFRETEAFF,TGTGCCAGCAGCTTCCGGGAAACTGAAGCTTTCTTT
TRBD2,few,TRBJ2-3,15,TRBV7-3,CASSLEGGSVDTQYF,TGTGCCAGCAGCTTAGAAGGCGGGAGCGTAGATACGCAGTATTTT
-,many,TRBJ2-1,14,TRBV7-2,CASSSRTTYNEQFF,TGTGCCAGCAGCTCTCGGACTACCTACAATGAGCAGTTCTTC
-,few,TRBJ2-2,15,TRBV18,CASSTIRLGTGELFF,TGTGCCAGCTCAACGATCCGATTGGGCACCGGGGAGCTGTTTTTT
-,-,TRBJ2-2,13,TRBV19,CASSILGPGELFF,TGTGCCAGTAGTATTCTCGGTCCAGGGGAGCTGTTTTTT
TRBD2,many,TRBJ2-1,16,TRBV7-6,CASSLAGAGGRGEQFF,TGTGCCAGCAGCTTAGCAGGGGCGGGAGGCCGGGGTGAGCAGTTCTTC